This T cell receptor beta chain stems from a study of cytomegalovirus exposure and HLA in healthy donors (TCRdb year 2017). In terms of the full investigation: An earlier analysis of 587 of the donors reported about 290 Gb of sequence data and approximately 110 million unique TCR beta sequences from 150 million to 200 million T cells. An early release that covered roughly 600 HLA-typed donors contained about 300 gigabases of sequencing data and tens of millions of unique TCR sequences. The genetic ancestry cluster associated with self-reported Caucasian donors included 81% of the roughly 410 genotyped donors. The aim of the study was to test whether cataloging public T cell receptors could identify signatures of past pathogen exposure. The T cell repertoires of some 700 subjects were profiled by immunosequencing and related to cytomegalovirus serostatus. A separate validation cohort of 90 to 150 different subjects was used in addition to the roughly 620-subject first cohort. High-throughput TCR immunosequencing, statistical association of individual TCRs with disease status, and machine learning were combined to predict cytomegalovirus infection status. In a later analysis, previously published TCR beta repertoires from 666 donors were re-analyzed and high-resolution HLA genotyping was added so that TCR occurrence patterns could be studied. In the later analysis, no new phenotypic data were used to find candidate immune exposures; instead, reliance was placed on TCR beta sequences and their occurrence across donors. An earlier analysis of some 500 of the donors applied high-throughput TCR beta sequencing to assess whether each TCR beta V gene segment acted as functional or pseudogenic. Donor age, sex, ethnicity and CMV serostatus were compiled alongside the repertoire data. A later genetic analysis used genome-wide SNP genotypes for about three fifths of the 666 donors, treating that subset as a discovery cohort. Every discovery cohort repertoire had been produced on one sequencing platform. HLA typing covered class I and class II loci at four-digit resolution. The number of typed donors differed by locus: about 620-630 for A, B, C, DRB1 and DQB1; approximately 520 for DQA1; fewer than 610 for DPA1; and around 490 for DPB1. Roughly five DR-DQ haplotypes were handled as single units for association and clustering, since linkage in the cohort was strong. On average, roughly 250,000 unique TCR beta nucleotide sequences were sequenced per donor among about 400 genotyped donors of the cohort, with roughly 20% of those sequences being non-productive.

Comment on this clone: There is no known antigen for this receptor. No per-base quality is available; no much larger clone lies one base away.

The library came from the immunoSEQ multiplex PCR assay. The multiplex PCR relied on a mix of 60 forward primers for TCR Vbeta segments and 13 reverse primers for TCR Jbeta segments. Amplification of the CDR3 region of rearranged TCR beta genes was performed with a multiplex PCR assay on genomic DNA. On the Illumina HiSeq System, the amplified TCR beta libraries were sequenced as 87-base-pair reads. The original pipeline was this. In a later analysis, tens of millions of unique TCR beta chains were counted across the 500 to 850 repertoires, and roughly 11 million of these chains were shared by at least two donors. Raw reads were error-corrected and collapsed into unique sequences with a nearest-neighbor algorithm that merged closely related sequences to remove PCR and sequencing errors. V, D and J gene segments were assigned by aligning CDR3 sequences to IMGT reference sequences. For a sequence to be retained, a match of at least six nucleotides to both a V gene segment and a J gene segment was required. A rearrangement counted as productive if the CDR3 had no stop codons and remained in frame with V and J, and every other rearrangement counted as non-productive. Following IMGT convention, CDR3 was defined as the stretch from the second conserved V-encoded cysteine up to the conserved J-encoded phenylalanine. Sequences without an unambiguous match to a single V gene segment were excluded from the earlier analysis of about 600 of the donors. In an earlier analysis of some 590 of the donors, V segments were called functional above 56.7% productive rearrangements and were called segregating when the between-donor standard deviation exceeded 5%. A statistical classification framework was built for diagnosing cytomegalovirus status from the catalog of TCR beta chain sequences. In a later analysis, TCR nucleotide sequences were compared against IMGT/GENE-DB human TR gene sequences so that V and J genes could be assigned. In a later analysis, CDR3 sequences and most-parsimonious VDJ recombination scenarios were assigned using the TCRdist pipeline. In a later analysis, every TCR beta chain was defined by the combination of its CDR3 amino acid sequence and its V-gene family, and reads without a unique V-gene family were dropped. A later analysis removed 600 or so highly shared, low-generation-probability nucleotide sequences to deal with suspected cross-contamination and a sequencing artifact. In a later analysis, a clonal expansion index for each public chain was calculated from normalized within-repertoire ranks of inferred template counts. A later analysis computed generation probabilities with a VDJ recombination model fitted to out-of-frame rearrangements, and checked the results against IGoR. In a later analysis, hypergeometric tests were used to score TCR-TCR, TCR-HLA and TCR-CMV co-occurrence, with a repertoire-size bias correction applied to TCR pairs. To estimate false discovery rates, a later analysis permuted the HLA or CMV assignments 20 times. In a later analysis, co-occurring TCRs were grouped with DBSCAN, and TCRdist sequence similarity was added when clustering was performed within HLA-allele-positive subsets. Co-occurrence clustering excluded repertoires with fewer than 30,000 or more than 120,000 public chains, plus five with anomalous nucleotide sharing. TCRdb took over this immuneACCESS table, retaining in-frame rearrangements with V and J assigned. Such tables are incomplete; in checked studies, under half of the missing clones stem from an unresolved V gene, and the remainder is unexplained. D and trimming come from the DNA, and the V and J calls and clone size come from that table. A total of about 110,000 clones appear in this sample, over 75% of them only once. Roughly 3.9% of the sample lies in the top ten.

The cohort consisted of 666 healthy bone marrow donors. At the time of sampling, every cohort member was nominally healthy, though immune exposures that went unrecorded were likely present. The donor tested CMV seronegative and was one of the 352 seronegative cohort members. Each donor provided a peripheral blood sample, and peripheral blood mononuclear cells were used for TCR beta sequencing. The Qiagen DNeasy Blood Extraction Kit was used to extract genomic DNA from the blood cell samples. General conclusions and limits of the study: A few of the identified cytomegalovirus-associated TCR beta chains were confirmed in vitro to be specific for cytomegalovirus antigens. An earlier analysis of some 590 of the donors showed that most TCR beta V segments appeared in productive rearrangements either about 90% or about 30% of the time, which broadly matched IMGT annotations. A later analysis reported that several top co-occurrence clusters appeared linked to parvovirus B19, influenza, CMV and Epstein-Barr virus. Roughly uniform sequencing depth across donors was assumed in presence/absence analyses, although this assumption may not hold. Most TCR sequences were observed very rarely across donors, whereas some public TCRs were present in many individuals. The classifier was reported to diagnose cytomegalovirus status with high specificity and sensitivity in both the original and validation cohorts. Specific HLA alleles were associated with roughly 17,000 TCR beta sequences at a false discovery rate of 0.05 in a later analysis. Some IMGT-functional V segments, including TRBV6-2 and TRBV6-3, could not be distinguished by the 87-base-pair reads and were therefore excluded. Only TCR beta chains were sequenced in this cohort, and the absence of alpha or paired-chain data limited detectable features. The study listed 170 or so TCR beta chains as associated with cytomegalovirus. A later genetic analysis reported fewer N-insertions in productive TCRs among donors in an Asian-associated ancestry cluster than the approximately 670-donor mean. When HLA alleles, especially DR and DQ, strongly co-occurred, attributing TCR associations to individual alleles was difficult. In a later analysis, the rate of TCR association differed among HLA loci, with DRB1 alleles having the most associated TCRs and HLA-C alleles having the fewest. Because counts were too low, about 15 rarely observed V segments, including chromosome 9 orphons, were left out of the earlier analysis of some 600 of the donors. A group of highly shared sequence variants was considered likely to be a technical artifact of the sequencing pipeline. Correlated functional status among segregating V segments might reflect linkage disequilibrium, but an unknown experimental factor could not be ruled out. In a later analysis, HLA-associated TCR beta chains showed more clonal expansion and lower generation probabilities than non-associated chains that were equally common. A further reported finding was that TCR beta sequences accurately predicted the HLA-A and HLA-B alleles for most subjects in the first cohort. HLA typing was unavailable for some donors at each locus, so association tests used only the typed subset. The only immune exposure information available for the cohort was CMV serostatus. In a later genetic analysis, a missense DCLRE1C variant was associated with V-gene and J-gene trimming of TCR beta chains, and the association was replicated in an independent cohort. In a later analysis, most CMV-associated TCR beta chains were found to appear HLA-restricted, with HLA associations seemingly driven largely by CMV exposure. The authors suggested that the approach could potentially be extended to other disease states and immunological phenotypes.

The germline V gene supplies CDR1 LGHNA and CDR2 YNFKEQ. The V end gives up 1 base and the J end 2 bases, leaving 3 bases in the junction not matched to a gene. Its CDR3 holds 16 amino acids, cysteine through phenylalanine. Of all the DNA, just the CDR3 is kept, 48 bases in frame from base 1. The sequence was collected from a man in his sixties in good health and CMV-seronegative. The material sequenced was PBMCs. The chain joins TRBV4-2 to TRBJ2-5; 11 bases in the junction line up with TRBD2. In nucleotide form, the sequence is TGTGCCAGCAGCCAAGTAGCGGGGGGGGTTCAAGAGACCCAGTACTTC. Translation gives CASSQVAGGVQETQYF.